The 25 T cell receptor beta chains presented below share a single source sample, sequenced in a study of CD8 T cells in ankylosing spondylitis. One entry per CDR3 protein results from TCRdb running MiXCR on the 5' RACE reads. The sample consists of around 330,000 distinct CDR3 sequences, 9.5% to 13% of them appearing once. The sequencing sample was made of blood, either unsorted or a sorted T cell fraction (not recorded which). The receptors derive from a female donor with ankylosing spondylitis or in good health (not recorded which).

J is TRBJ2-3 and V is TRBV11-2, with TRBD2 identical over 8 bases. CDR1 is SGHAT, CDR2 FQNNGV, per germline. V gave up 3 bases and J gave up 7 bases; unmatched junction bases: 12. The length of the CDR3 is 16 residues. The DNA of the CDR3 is TGTGCCAGCAGCTTCGGGCTTCCGGGGGGGGGGCATACGCAGTATTTT. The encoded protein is CASSFGLPGGGHTQYF.

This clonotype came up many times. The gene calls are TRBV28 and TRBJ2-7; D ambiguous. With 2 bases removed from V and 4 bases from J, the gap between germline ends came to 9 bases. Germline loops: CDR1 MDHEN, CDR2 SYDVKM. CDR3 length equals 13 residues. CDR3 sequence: CASSLQILYEQYF. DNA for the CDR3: TGTGCCAGCAGTTTACAAATCTTATACGAGCAGTACTTC.

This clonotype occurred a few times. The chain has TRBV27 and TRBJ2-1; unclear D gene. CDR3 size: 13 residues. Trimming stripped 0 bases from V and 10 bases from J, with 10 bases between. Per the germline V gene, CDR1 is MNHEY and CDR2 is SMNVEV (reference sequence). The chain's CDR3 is CASSLSGVFEQFF. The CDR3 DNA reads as TGTGCCAGCAGTTTATCCGGTGTTTTCGAGCAGTTCTTC.

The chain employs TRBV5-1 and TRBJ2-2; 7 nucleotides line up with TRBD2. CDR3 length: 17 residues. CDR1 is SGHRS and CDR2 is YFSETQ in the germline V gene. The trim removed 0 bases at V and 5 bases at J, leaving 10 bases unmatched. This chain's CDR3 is CASSLGPGGSTTGELFF. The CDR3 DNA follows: TGCGCCAGCAGCTTGGGGCCCGGGGGGTCTACGACCGGGGAGCTGTTTTTT.

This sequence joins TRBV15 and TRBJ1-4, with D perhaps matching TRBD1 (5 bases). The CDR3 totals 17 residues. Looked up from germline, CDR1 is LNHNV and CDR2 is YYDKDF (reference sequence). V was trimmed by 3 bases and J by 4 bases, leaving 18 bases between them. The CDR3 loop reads CATSRRAGGILNEKLFF. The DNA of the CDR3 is TGTGCCACCAGCAGGAGAGCGGGGGGGATCCTTAATGAAAAACTGTTTTTT.

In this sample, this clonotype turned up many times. CDR3 DNA sequence: TGCGCCAGCAGCTTCCCCTTTACTTTGGACAGGGAGAAAACAGATACGCAGTATTTT. It translates to CASSFPFTLDREKTDTQYF. J is TRBJ2-3 and V is TRBV5-1; 8 positions match TRBD1. The CDR3 has 19 residues. Trimming cost V 2 bases and J 3 bases; bases outside gene matches: 17. CDR1 SGHRS and CDR2 YFSETQ come from the germline V gene.

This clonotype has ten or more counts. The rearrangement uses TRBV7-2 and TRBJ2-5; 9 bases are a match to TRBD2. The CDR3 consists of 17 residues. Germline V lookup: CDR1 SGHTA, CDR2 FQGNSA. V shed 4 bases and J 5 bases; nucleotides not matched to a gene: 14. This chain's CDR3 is CASSSLLLAGDVETQYF. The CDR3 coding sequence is TGTGCCAGCAGCTCCCTCTTGTTAGCGGGAGATGTGGAGACCCAGTACTTC.

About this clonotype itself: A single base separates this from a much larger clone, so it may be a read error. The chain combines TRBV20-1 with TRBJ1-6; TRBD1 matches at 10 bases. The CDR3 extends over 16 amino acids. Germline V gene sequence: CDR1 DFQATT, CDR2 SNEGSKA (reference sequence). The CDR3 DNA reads TGCTGTGCTAGAGTAGGGGACAGGGGCTATAATTCACCCCTCCACTTT. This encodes CCARVGDRGYNSPLHF.

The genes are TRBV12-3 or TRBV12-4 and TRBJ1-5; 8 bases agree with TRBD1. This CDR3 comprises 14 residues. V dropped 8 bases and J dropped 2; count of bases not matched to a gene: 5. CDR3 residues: CASQGALGNQPQHF. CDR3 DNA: TGTGCCAGCCAGGGGGCCCTGGGCAATCAGCCCCAGCATTTT.

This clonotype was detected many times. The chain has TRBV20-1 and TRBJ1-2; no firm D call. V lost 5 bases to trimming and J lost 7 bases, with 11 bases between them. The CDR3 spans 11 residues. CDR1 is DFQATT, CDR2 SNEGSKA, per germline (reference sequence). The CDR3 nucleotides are TGCAGTGCTCCACCCGTGGGTGGCTACACCTTC. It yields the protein CSAPPVGGYTF.

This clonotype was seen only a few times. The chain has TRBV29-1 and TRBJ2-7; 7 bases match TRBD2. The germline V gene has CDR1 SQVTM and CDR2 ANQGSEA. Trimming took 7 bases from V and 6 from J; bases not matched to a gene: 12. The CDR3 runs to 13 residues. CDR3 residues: CSGTGGIYGEQYF. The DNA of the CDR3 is TGCAGCGGGACCGGGGGGATTTACGGCGAGCAGTACTTC.

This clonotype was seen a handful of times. The CDR3 DNA reads TGTGCCAGCAGCCAAGTAGCGGGAGCTGGGGAGCAGTACTTC. This sequence encodes CASSQVAGAGEQYF. The chain recombines TRBV3-1 with TRBJ2-7, with 9 bases identical to TRBD2. V trimming: 1 base; J trimming: 7 bases; junction bases outside the gene matches: 5. Per the germline V gene, CDR1 is LGHDT and CDR2 is YNNKEL (reference sequence). This CDR3 is 14 amino acids long.

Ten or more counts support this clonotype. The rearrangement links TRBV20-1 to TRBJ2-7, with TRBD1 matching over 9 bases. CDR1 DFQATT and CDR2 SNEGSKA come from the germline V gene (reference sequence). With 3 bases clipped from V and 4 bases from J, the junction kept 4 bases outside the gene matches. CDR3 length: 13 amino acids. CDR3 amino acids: CSARGQGRYEQYF. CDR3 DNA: TGCAGTGCTAGGGGACAGGGTCGTTACGAGCAGTACTTC.

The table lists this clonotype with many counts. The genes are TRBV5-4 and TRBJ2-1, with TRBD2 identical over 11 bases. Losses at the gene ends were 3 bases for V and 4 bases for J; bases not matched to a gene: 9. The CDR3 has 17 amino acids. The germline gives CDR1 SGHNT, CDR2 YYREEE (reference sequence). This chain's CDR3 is CASSSNHLAGGYNEQFF. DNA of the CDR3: TGTGCCAGCAGCTCTAACCATCTAGCGGGAGGTTACAATGAGCAGTTCTTC.

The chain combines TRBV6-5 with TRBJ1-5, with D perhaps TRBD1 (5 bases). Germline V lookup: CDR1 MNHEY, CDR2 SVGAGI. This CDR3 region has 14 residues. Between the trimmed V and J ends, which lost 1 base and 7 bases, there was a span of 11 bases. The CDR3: CASSYLGVGQPQHF. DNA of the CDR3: TGTGCCAGCAGTTACTTGGGGGTAGGACAGCCCCAGCATTTT.

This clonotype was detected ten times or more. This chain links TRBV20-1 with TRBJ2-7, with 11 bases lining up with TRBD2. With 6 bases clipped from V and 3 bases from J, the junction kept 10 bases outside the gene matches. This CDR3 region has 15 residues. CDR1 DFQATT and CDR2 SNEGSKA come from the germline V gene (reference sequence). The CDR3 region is CSALTPGLADYEQYF. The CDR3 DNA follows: TGCAGTGCGTTGACCCCGGGACTAGCGGACTACGAGCAGTACTTC.

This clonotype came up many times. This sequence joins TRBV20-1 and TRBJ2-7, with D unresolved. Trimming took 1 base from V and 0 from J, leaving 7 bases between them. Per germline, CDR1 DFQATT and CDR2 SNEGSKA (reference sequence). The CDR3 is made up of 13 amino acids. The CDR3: CSARAWDSYEQYF. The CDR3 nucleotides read TGCAGTGCTAGAGCCTGGGACTCCTACGAGCAGTACTTC.

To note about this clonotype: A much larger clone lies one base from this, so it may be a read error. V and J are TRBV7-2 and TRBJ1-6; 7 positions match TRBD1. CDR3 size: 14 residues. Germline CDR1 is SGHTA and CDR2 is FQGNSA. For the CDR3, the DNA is TGTGCCAGCAGAAAGGGACAGAATAATTTACCCCTCCACTTT. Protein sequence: CASRKGQNNLPLHF.

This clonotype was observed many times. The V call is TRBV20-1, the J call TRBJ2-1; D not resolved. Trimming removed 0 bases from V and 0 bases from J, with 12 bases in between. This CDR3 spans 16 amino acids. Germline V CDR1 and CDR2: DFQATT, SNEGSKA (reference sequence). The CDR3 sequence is CSARDGRKLSYNEQFF. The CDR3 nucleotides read TGCAGTGCTAGAGATGGTAGGAAGCTCTCCTACAATGAGCAGTTCTTC.

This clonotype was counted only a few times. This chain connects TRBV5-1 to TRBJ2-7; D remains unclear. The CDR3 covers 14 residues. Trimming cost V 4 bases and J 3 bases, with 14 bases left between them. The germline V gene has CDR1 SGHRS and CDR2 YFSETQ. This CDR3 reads CASSLDPILYEQYF. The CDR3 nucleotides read TGCGCCAGCAGCCTCGACCCGATCCTCTACGAGCAGTACTTC.

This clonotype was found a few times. CDR3 nucleotides: TGTGCCAGCAGCTTTTCCGGGACATCGAACACCGGGGAGCTGTTTTTT. This sequence encodes CASSFSGTSNTGELFF. V and J are TRBV5-5 and TRBJ2-2; possible D gene TRBD1, 6 bases. The CDR3 has 16 amino acids. V lost 2 bases and J lost 0, with 11 bases in between. Germline CDR1 and CDR2: SGHKS and YYEKEE (reference sequence). Complete variable domain (other parts from reference TRBV5-5 and TRBJ2-2): DAGVTQSPTHLIKTRGQQVTLRCSPISGHKSVSWYQQVLGQGPQFIFQYYEKEERGRGNFPDRFSARQFPNYSSELNVNALLLGDSALYLCASSFSGTSNTGELFFGEGSRLTVL.

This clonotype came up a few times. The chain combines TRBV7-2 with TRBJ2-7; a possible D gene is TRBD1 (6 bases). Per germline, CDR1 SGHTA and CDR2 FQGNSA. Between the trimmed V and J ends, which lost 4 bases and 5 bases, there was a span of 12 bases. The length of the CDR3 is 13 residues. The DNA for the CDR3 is TGTGCCAGCAGCTCCAGGGGTAGCGACGAGCAGTACTTC. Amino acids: CASSSRGSDEQYF.

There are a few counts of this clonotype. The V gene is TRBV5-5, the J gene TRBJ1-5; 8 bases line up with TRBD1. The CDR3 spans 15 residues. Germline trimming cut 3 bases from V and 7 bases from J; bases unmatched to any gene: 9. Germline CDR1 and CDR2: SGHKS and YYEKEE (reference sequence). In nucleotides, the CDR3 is TGTGCCAGCAGCTCGGACAGGGTCCAAGGGCAGCCCCAGCATTTT. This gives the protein CASSSDRVQGQPQHF.

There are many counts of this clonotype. Here the CDR3 reads CASSWTGTSVDTQYF. CDR3 bases: TGCGCCAGCAGCTGGACCGGGACTAGCGTCGATACGCAGTATTTT. The V and J genes are TRBV5-1 and TRBJ2-3; 10 nucleotides agree with TRBD2. With 3 bases clipped from V and 6 bases from J, the junction kept 7 bases outside the gene matches. The CDR3 loop spans 15 amino acids. From germline, CDR1 is SGHRS and CDR2 YFSETQ.

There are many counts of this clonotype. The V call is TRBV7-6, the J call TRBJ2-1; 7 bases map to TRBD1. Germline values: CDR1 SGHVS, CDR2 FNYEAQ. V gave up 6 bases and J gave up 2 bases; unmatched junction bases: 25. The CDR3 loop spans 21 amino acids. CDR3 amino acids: CASRGSGGTSREARAYNEQFF. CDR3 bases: TGTGCCAGCAGAGGGTCAGGGGGTACGAGTCGGGAAGCGCGAGCCTACAATGAGCAGTTCTTC.